The 16 T cell receptor beta chains in this list originate from one sample, sequenced in a study of CD8 T cells in ankylosing spondylitis. One entry per CDR3 protein results from TCRdb running MiXCR on the 5' RACE reads. The table lists some 290,000 distinct CDR3 sequences, around 20% of them singletons. Specimen: blood, either unsorted or a sorted T cell fraction (not recorded which). The origin of the receptors is a male donor with ankylosing spondylitis or in good health (not recorded which).

This clonotype was found a few times. The chain couples TRBV15 to TRBJ2-3; 13 nucleotides align to TRBD2. V gave up 8 bases and J gave up 7 bases; unmatched junction bases: 3. There are 13 residues in the CDR3. Germline loops: CDR1 LNHNV, CDR2 YYDKDF (reference sequence). CDR3 bases: TGTGCCACCCGCGGGACTAGCGGGAATACGCAGTATTTT. Amino acids: CATRGTSGNTQYF.

This chain links TRBV29-1 with TRBJ1-1, with D possibly matching TRBD1 (6 bases). Trimming took 1 base from V and 1 from J, leaving 10 bases between them. Per germline, CDR1 SQVTM and CDR2 ANQGSEA. The CDR3 loop spans 14 amino acids. The DNA for the CDR3 is TGCAGCGTTGAAGGAGCGACAGGGAACACTGAAGCTTTCTTT. Translating gives CSVEGATGNTEAFF.

The chain couples TRBV20-1 to TRBJ1-3; 8 bases map to TRBD1. Germline CDR1 reads DFQATT; CDR2 reads SNEGSKA (reference sequence). V was pared by 5 bases and J by 0 bases, with 6 bases of the junction left unmatched. This CDR3 contains 15 residues. The CDR3 nucleotides are TGCAGTGCTGTCGACAGGGGCGGCTCTGGAAACACCATATATTTT. Residues: CSAVDRGGSGNTIYF.

The chain combines TRBV20-1 with TRBJ2-7, with no clear D. This CDR3 is 14 amino acids long. Germline lookup yields CDR1 DFQATT and CDR2 SNEGSKA (reference sequence). The ends were cut back, 3 bases at V and 0 bases at J, with 12 bases in the middle. The CDR3 sequence is CSASQDRSSYEQYV. As DNA, the CDR3 is TGCAGTGCTAGTCAGGACCGGAGCTCCTACGAGCAGTACGTC.

This clonotype has at least ten counts. This chain uses TRBV10-3 with TRBJ1-2, with D possibly being TRBD1 (5 bases). Germline lookup yields CDR1 ENHRY and CDR2 SYGVKD. V dropped 3 bases and J dropped 1 base, with 12 bases sitting between them. The CDR3 is 15 residues long. The CDR3 DNA is TGTGCCATCAGTGAAGGGACGCAGGATAACTATGGCTACACCTTC. Protein product: CAISEGTQDNYGYTF.

The sample holds many counts of this clonotype. V usage is TRBV15 and J usage is TRBJ1-2; possible D gene TRBD1, 5 bases. Germline V lookup: CDR1 LNHNV, CDR2 YYDKDF (reference sequence). The V end lost 0 bases, the J end lost 10 bases, and 12 bases lay between the germline ends. The CDR3 extends over 13 amino acids. The CDR3 spells CATSRDGAVNYTF. The CDR3 nucleotides are TGTGCCACCAGCAGAGATGGGGCAGTGAACTACACCTTC.

This rearrangement joins TRBV5-1 to TRBJ2-6; TRBD2 is a possible D gene (5 bases). CDR3 size: 15 residues. Germline V CDR1 and CDR2: SGHRS, YFSETQ. Trimming cost V 5 bases and J 4 bases, with 13 bases left between them. The CDR3 reads CASREPGSGANVLTF. CDR3 coding DNA: TGCGCCAGCAGAGAACCGGGGAGCGGGGCCAACGTCCTGACTTTC.

The rearrangement links TRBV2 to TRBJ2-7; 8 bases align to TRBD1. V shed 7 bases, J shed 3 bases, and the junction held 5 bases outside the gene matches. The CDR3 length is 13 residues. Germline V gene lookup returns CDR1 SNHLY and CDR2 FYNNEI. CDR3 in DNA: TGTGCCAGCAAAACCGGGACAGGCTACGAGCAGTACGTC. It encodes CASKTGTGYEQYV.

The gene calls are TRBV20-1 and TRBJ1-4, with TRBD1 matching 7 bases. V was clipped by 3 bases and J by 5 bases; unmatched bases: 6. Germline V gives CDR1 DFQATT, CDR2 SNEGSKA (reference sequence). The CDR3 is 14 amino acids. In nucleotides, the CDR3 is TGCAGTGCTAGGAGGGGGCATGGGAATGAAAAACTGTTTTTT. Amino acid sequence: CSARRGHGNEKLFF.

V is TRBV24-1 and J is TRBJ2-2; 7 bases agree with TRBD1. Germline-derived CDR1 and CDR2 are KGHDR and SFDVKD. The V gene end was trimmed by 5 bases and the J gene end by 6 bases; junction bases not matched to a gene: 8. The CDR3 is 15 amino acids. CDR3 protein: CATSVQGVRAGELFF. In DNA form, the CDR3 reads TGTGCCACCAGTGTCCAGGGGGTCAGAGCCGGGGAGCTGTTTTTT.

Here the CDR3 reads CASSLESGEQFF. CDR3 bases: TGTGCCAGCAGCTTAGAGTCTGGAGAGCAGTTCTTC. The chain uses TRBV7-2 and TRBJ2-1; D unclear. Trimming removed 1 base from V and 10 bases from J, with 8 bases in between. This CDR3 has 12 amino acids. The germline V gene has CDR1 SGHTA and CDR2 FQGNSA.

The rearrangement links TRBV12-3 or TRBV12-4 to TRBJ1-5; D is uncertain. This CDR3 has 13 amino acids. The germline V and J ends were trimmed by 5 bases and 5 bases, with 10 bases remaining between them. The CDR3 nucleotides read TGTGCCAGCAGTATCAAAGTACATCAGCCCCAGCATTTT. This translates into CASSIKVHQPQHF.

The chain uses TRBV6-1 and TRBJ2-1; 11 positions match TRBD2. The CDR3 spans 15 residues. Germline CDR1 is MNHNS and CDR2 is SASEGT. Unmatched junction bases numbered 3, after V lost 6 bases and J lost 2 bases. This CDR3 reads CASRDSGGAYNEQFF. The CDR3 coding sequence is TGTGCCAGCAGGGATAGCGGGGGGGCCTACAATGAGCAGTTCTTC.

This clonotype was detected ten times or more. As DNA, the CDR3 is TGCAGCGTAGCAGCGGGACAGATGAACACTGAAGCTTTCTTT. This gives the protein CSVAAGQMNTEAFF. The gene calls are TRBV29-1 and TRBJ1-1; 7 bases map to TRBD1. The ends lost 6 bases at V and 0 bases at J; junction bases unmatched: 7. The CDR3 sequence is 14 residues long. Germline-derived CDR1 and CDR2 are SQVTM and ANQGSEA. The whole variable domain, remainder taken from reference TRBV29-1 and TRBJ1-1, is SAVISQKPSRDICQRGTSLTIQCQVDSQVTMMFWYRQQPGQSLTLIATANQGSEATYESGFVIDKFPISRPNLTFSTLTVSNMSPEDSSIYLCSVAAGQMNTEAFFGQGTRLTVV.

The gene calls are TRBV12-3 or TRBV12-4 and TRBJ1-2, with D unclear. V dropped 2 bases and J dropped 8 bases, with 9 bases sitting between them. The CDR3 extends over 12 amino acids. The CDR3, as DNA: TGTGCCAGCAGTTTAAGGGCAAGAGGCTACACCTTC. Its protein is CASSLRARGYTF.

The chain employs TRBV12-3 or TRBV12-4 and TRBJ1-4; no clear D gene. This CDR3 spans 14 amino acids. V gave up 3 bases and J gave up 6 bases, with 11 bases separating them. CDR3 in amino acids: CASSFSGLDEKLFF. CDR3 nucleotide sequence: TGTGCCAGCAGTTTTTCCGGGCTCGATGAAAAACTGTTTTTT.